This TCR beta chain was identified during a study of T cells expressing NK-cell markers. TCR beta libraries carry UMIs added by 5'RACE template switching. TCRdb derives one entry per CDR3 protein from the 5' RACE reads, leaving out DNA. The data include around 140,000 distinct CDR3 sequences; the top ten clones carry 12%. The sequence came from a young man in good health. Input material: blood T cells: a sorted CD56 or NKG2C T cell subset, CD4+ or CD8+ T cells, or bulk PBMC T cells (not recorded which).

The CDR3 protein is CASSQDTMDNQPQHF. The chain carries TRBV3-1 and TRBJ1-5. CDR1 is LGHDT and CDR2 is YNNKEL in the germline V gene (reference sequence). This CDR3 comprises 15 residues.